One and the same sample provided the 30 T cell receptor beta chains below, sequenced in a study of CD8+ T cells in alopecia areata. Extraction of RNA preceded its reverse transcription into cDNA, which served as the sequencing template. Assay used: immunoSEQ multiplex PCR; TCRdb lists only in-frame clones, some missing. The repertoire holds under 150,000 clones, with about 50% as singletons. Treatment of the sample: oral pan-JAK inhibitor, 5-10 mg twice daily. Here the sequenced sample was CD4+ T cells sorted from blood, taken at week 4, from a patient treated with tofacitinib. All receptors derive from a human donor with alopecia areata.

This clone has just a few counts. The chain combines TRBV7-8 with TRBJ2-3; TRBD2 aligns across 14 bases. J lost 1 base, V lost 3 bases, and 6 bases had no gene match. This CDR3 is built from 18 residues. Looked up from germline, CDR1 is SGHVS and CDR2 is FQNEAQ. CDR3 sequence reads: CASSLGLAGASGTDTQYF. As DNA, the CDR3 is TGTGCCAGCAGCTTGGGACTAGCGGGGGCGTCAGGCACAGATACGCAGTATTTT.

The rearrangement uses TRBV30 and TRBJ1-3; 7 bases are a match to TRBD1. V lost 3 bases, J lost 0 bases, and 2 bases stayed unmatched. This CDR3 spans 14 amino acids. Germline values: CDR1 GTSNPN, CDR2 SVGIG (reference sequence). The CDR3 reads CAWSRDSSGNTIYF. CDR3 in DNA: TGTGCCTGGAGCCGGGACAGCTCTGGAAACACCATATATTTT.

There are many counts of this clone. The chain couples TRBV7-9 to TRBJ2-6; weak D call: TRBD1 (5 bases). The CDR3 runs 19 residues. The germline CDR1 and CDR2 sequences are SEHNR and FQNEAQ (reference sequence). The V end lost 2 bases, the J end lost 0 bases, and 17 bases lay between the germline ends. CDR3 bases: TGTGCCAGCAGCTTAAGTTTCGGCAGGGCCAACTCTGGGGCCAACGTCCTGACTTTC. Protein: CASSLSFGRANSGANVLTF. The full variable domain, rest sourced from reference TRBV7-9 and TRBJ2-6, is DTGVSQNPRHKITKRGQNVTFRCDPISEHNRLYWYRQTLGQGPEFLTYFQNEAQLEKSRLLSDRFSAERPKGSFSTLEIQRTEQGDSAMYLCASSLSFGRANSGANVLTFGAGSRLTVL.

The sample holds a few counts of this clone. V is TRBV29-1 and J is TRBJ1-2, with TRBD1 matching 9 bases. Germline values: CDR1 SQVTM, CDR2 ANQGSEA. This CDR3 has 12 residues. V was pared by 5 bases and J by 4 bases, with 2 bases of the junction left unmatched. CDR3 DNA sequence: TGCAGCGTTCAGACAGGGGGCTATGGCTACACCTTC. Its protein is CSVQTGGYGYTF.

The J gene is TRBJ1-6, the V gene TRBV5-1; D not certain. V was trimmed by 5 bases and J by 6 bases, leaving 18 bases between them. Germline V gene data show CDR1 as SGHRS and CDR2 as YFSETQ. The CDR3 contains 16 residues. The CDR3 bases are TGCGCCAGCAGTCCAGAAGGCAGTCTGCTTAATTCACCCCTCCACTTT. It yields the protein CASSPEGSLLNSPLHF. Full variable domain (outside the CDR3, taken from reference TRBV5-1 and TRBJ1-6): KAGVTQTPRYLIKTRGQQVTLSCSPISGHRSVSWYQQTPGQGLQFLFEYFSETQRNKGNFPGRFSGRQFSNSRSEMNVSTLELGDSALYLCASSPEGSLLNSPLHFGNGTRLTVT.

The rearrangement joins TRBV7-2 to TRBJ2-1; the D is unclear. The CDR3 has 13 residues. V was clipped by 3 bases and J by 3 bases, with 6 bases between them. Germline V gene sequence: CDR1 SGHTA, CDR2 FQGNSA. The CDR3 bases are TGTGCCAGCAGCTTGCGTCACTACAATGAGCAGTTCTTC. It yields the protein CASSLRHYNEQFF. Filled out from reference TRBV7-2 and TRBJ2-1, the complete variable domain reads GAGVSQSPSNKVTEKGKDVELRCDPISGHTALYWYRQSLGQGLEFLIYFQGNSAPDKSGLPSDRFSAERTGGSVSTLTIQRTQQEDSAVYLCASSLRHYNEQFFGPGTRLTVL.

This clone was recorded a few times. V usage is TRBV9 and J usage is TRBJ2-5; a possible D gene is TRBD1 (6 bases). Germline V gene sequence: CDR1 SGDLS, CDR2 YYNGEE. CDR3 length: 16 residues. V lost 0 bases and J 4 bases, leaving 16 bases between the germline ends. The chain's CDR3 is CASSVGGRGWRETQYF. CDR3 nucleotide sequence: TGTGCCAGCAGCGTAGGCGGCAGGGGTTGGAGAGAGACCCAGTACTTC. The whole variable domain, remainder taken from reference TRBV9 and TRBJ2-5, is DSGVTQTPKHLITATGQRVTLRCSPRSGDLSVYWYQQSLDQGLQFLIQYYNGEERAKGNILERFSAQQFPDLHSELNLSSLELGDSALYFCASSVGGRGWRETQYFGPGTRLLVL.

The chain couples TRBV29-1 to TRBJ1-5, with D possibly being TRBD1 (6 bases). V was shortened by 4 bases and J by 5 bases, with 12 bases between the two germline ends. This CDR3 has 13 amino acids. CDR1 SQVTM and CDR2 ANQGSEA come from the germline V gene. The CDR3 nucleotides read TGCAGCGTTGGGGGGGCGAAGGATCAGCCCCAGCATTTT. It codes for CSVGGAKDQPQHF.

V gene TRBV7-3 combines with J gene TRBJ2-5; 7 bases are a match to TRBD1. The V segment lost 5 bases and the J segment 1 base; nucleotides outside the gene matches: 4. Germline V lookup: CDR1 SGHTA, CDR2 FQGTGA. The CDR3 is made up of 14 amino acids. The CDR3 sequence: CASSLRTGQETQYF. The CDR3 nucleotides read TGTGCCAGCAGCCTAAGGACAGGCCAAGAGACCCAGTACTTC.

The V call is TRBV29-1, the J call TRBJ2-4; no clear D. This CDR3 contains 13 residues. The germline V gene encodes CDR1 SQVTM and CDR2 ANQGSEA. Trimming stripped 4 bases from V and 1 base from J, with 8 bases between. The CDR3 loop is CSVGGGAKNIQYF. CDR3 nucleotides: TGCAGCGTTGGCGGCGGTGCCAAAAACATTCAGTACTTC.

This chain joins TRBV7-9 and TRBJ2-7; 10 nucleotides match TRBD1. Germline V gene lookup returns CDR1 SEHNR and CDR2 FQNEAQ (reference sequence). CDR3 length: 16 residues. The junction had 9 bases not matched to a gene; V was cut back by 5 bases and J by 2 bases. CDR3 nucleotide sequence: TGTGCCAGCAGCCGACACGGACAGGGGGTAACCTACGAGCAGTACTTC. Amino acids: CASSRHGQGVTYEQYF.

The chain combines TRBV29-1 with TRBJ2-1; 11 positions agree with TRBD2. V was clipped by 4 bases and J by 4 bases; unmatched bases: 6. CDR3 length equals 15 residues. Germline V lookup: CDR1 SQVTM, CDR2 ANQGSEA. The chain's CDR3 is CSVGSGTSGYNEQFF. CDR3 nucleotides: TGCAGCGTTGGATCCGGGACTAGCGGTTACAATGAGCAGTTCTTC.

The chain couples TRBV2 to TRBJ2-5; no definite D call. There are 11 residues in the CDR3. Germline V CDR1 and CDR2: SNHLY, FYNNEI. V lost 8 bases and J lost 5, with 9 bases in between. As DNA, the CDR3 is TGTGCCAGCGCCGTAATGGAGACCCAGTACTTC. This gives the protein CASAVMETQYF. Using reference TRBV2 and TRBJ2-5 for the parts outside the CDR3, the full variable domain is EPEVTQTPSHQVTQMGQEVILRCVPISNHLYFYWYRQILGQKVEFLVSFYNNEISEKSEIFDDQFSVERPDGSNFTLKIRSTKLEDSAMYFCASAVMETQYFGPGTRLLVL.

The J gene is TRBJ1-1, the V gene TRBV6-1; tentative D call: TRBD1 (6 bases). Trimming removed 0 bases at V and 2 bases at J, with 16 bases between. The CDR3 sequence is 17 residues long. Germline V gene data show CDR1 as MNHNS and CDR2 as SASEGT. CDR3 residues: CASSEAGAATFNTEAFF. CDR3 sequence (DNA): TGTGCCAGCAGTGAAGCGGGGGCCGCCACATTTAACACTGAAGCTTTCTTT.

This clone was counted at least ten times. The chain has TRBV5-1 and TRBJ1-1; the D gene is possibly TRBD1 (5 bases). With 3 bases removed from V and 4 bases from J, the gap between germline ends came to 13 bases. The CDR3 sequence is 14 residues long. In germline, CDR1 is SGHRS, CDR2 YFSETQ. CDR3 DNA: TGCGCCAGCAGCTATGGGGGTGATCGCACTGAAGCTTTCTTT. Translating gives CASSYGGDRTEAFF.

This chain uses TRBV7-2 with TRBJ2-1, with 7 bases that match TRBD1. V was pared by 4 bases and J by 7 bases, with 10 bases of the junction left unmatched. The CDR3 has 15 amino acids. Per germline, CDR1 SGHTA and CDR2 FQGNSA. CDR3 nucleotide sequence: TGTGCCAGCAGCTCGACAGGTCCGACAGGGAATGAGCAGTTCTTC. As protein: CASSSTGPTGNEQFF. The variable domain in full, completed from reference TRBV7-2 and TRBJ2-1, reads GAGVSQSPSNKVTEKGKDVELRCDPISGHTALYWYRQSLGQGLEFLIYFQGNSAPDKSGLPSDRFSAERTGGSVSTLTIQRTQQEDSAVYLCASSSTGPTGNEQFFGPGTRLTVL.

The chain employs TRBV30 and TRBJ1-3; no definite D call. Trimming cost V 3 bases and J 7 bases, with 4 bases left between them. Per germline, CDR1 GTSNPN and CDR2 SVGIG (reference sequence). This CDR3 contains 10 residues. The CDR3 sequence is CAWSGNTIYF. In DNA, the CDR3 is TGTGCCTGGAGCGGTAACACCATATATTTT.

The CDR3 nucleotides are TGTGCCACCAGCAGAGATCGTTCGCACTATGGCTACACCTTC. Translation: CATSRDRSHYGYTF. The chain combines TRBV15 with TRBJ1-2, with D unresolved. The CDR3 is 14 amino acids. Trimming cost V 0 bases and J 3 bases, with 8 bases left between them. CDR1 is LNHNV and CDR2 is YYDKDF in the germline V gene (reference sequence).

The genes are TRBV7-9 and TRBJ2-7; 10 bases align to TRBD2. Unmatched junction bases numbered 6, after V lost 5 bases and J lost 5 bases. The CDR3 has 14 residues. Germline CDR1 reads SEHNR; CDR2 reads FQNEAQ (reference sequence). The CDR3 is CASSRSGTSDEQYF. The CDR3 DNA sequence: TGTGCCAGCAGCCGATCTGGGACTAGCGACGAGCAGTACTTC.

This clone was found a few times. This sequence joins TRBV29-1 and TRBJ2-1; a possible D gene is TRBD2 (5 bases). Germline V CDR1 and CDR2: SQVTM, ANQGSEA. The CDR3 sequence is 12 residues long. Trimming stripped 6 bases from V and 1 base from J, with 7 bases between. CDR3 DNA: TGCAGCGTCCGGGAATCCTACAATGAGCAGTTCTTC. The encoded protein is CSVRESYNEQFF.

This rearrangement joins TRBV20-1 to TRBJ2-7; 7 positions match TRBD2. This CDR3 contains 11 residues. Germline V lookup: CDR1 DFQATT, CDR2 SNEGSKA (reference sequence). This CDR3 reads CSFTGGYEQYF. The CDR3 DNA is TGCAGCTTCACGGGGGGATACGAGCAGTACTTC.

CDR3 residues: CASSNTPHGQDGGLHF. The CDR3 region has the DNA TGTGCCAGCAGCAACACCCCCCATGGACAGGATGGTGGTCTCCACTTT. The chain employs TRBV9 and TRBJ1-6, with 7 bases that match TRBD1. CDR1 is SGDLS, CDR2 YYNGEE, per germline. Trimming cost V 4 bases and J 16 bases; bases outside gene matches: 20. The CDR3 spans 16 residues. The whole variable domain, remainder taken from reference TRBV9 and TRBJ1-6, is DSGVTQTPKHLITATGQRVTLRCSPRSGDLSVYWYQQSLDQGLQFLIQYYNGEERAKGNILERFSAQQFPDLHSELNLSSLELGDSALYFCASSNTPHGQDGGLHFGNGTRLTVT.

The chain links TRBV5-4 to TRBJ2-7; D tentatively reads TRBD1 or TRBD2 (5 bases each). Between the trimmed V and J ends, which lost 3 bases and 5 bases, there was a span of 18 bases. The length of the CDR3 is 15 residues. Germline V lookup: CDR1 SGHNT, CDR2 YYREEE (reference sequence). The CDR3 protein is CASSWGTDGRDEQYF. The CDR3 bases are TGTGCCAGCAGCTGGGGGACCGACGGTAGGGACGAGCAGTACTTC.

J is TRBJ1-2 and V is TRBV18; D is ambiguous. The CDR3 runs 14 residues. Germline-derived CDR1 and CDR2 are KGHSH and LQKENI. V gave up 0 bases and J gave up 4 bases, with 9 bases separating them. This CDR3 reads CASSPPSQFYGYTF. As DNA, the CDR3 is TGTGCCAGCTCACCACCATCGCAGTTCTATGGCTACACCTTC.

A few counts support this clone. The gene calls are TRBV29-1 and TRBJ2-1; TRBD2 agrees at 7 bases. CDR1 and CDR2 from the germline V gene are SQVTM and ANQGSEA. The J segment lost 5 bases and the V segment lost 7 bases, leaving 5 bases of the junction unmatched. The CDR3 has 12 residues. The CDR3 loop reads CSARDYNNEQFF. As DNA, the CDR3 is TGCAGCGCCCGGGACTACAACAATGAGCAGTTCTTC.

CDR3 bases: TGTGCCTGGACTCCATCCCACAGCAATCAGCCCCAGCATTTT. The encoded protein is CAWTPSHSNQPQHF. The chain uses TRBV30 and TRBJ1-5; D unresolved. There are 14 residues in the CDR3. V lost 4 bases, J lost 1 base, and 11 bases lay in between. From germline, CDR1 is GTSNPN and CDR2 SVGIG (reference sequence).

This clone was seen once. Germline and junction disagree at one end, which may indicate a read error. Here the CDR3 DNA reads TGCAGCGTTCATCATCAGGGTAACAATGGCTACACCTTC. Translating it yields CSVHHQGNNGYTF. The chain is built from TRBV29-1 and TRBJ1-2, with D perhaps TRBD1 (5 bases). Germline loops: CDR1 SQVTM, CDR2 ANQGSEA. This CDR3 comprises 13 residues. The whole variable domain, remainder taken from reference TRBV29-1 and TRBJ1-2, is SAVISQKPSRDICQRGTSLTIQCQVDSQVTMMFWYRQQPGQSLTLIATANQGSEATYESGFVIDKFPISRPNLTFSTLTVSNMSPEDSSIYLCSVHHQGNNGYTFGSGTRLTVV.

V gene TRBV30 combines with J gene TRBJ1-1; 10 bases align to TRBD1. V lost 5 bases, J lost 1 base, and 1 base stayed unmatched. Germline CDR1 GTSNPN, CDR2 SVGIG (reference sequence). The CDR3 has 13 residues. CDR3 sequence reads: CAWRQGANTEAFF. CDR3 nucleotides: TGTGCCTGGCGACAGGGGGCGAACACTGAAGCTTTCTTT. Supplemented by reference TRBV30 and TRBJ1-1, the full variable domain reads SQTIHQWPATLVQPVGSPLSLECTVEGTSNPNLYWYRQAAGRGLQLLFYSVGIGQISSEVPQNLSASRPQDRQFILSSKKLLLSDSGFYLCAWRQGANTEAFFGQGTRLTVV.

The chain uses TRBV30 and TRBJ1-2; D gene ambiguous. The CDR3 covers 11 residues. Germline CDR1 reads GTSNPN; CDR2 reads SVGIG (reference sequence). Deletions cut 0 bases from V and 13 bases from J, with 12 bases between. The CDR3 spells CAWSVPGPLTF. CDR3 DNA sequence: TGTGCCTGGAGTGTGCCGGGCCCACTCACCTTC.

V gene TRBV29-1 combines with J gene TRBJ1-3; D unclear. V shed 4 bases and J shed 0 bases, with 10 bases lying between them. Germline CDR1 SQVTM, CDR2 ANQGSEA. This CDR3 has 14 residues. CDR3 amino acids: CSVGLTYSGNTIYF. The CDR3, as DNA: TGCAGCGTTGGGCTTACCTACTCTGGAAACACCATATATTTT.